These 24 T cell receptor beta chains were all obtained from the same sample, sequenced in a study of PD-L1 blockade in urothelial cancer. Libraries were prepared by immunoSEQ multiplex PCR; TCRdb keeps only in-frame clonotypes and omits some of them. This table holds 35,000 to 45,000 clones, about 90% found once. Indicated time point: peripheral blood 6 weeks after treatment start. This sample comprised PBMCs, obtained around atezolizumab (anti-PD-L1) treatment. The source is a man between 65 and 80 years old with urothelial cancer.

The chain links TRBV11-2 to TRBJ2-7; TRBD2 matches 9 bases. Germline-derived CDR1 and CDR2 are SGHAT and FQNNGV. The CDR3 is 14 residues long. Unmatched junction bases numbered 2, after V lost 3 bases and J lost 2 bases. The CDR3 reads CASSFGLAPYEQYF. CDR3 sequence (DNA): TGTGCCAGCAGCTTCGGACTAGCGCCCTACGAGCAGTACTTC.

This rearrangement joins TRBV6-5 to TRBJ1-1, with D possibly being TRBD1 (6 bases). The V gene lost 2 bases and the J gene lost 2 bases, with 9 bases spanning the gap. The germline V gene encodes CDR1 MNHEY and CDR2 SVGAGI. The CDR3 extends over 14 amino acids. Here the CDR3 reads CASSYLQGNTEAFF. Here the CDR3 DNA reads TGTGCCAGCAGTTACCTACAGGGTAACACTGAAGCTTTCTTT.

The chain has TRBV6-1 and TRBJ1-1; D perhaps matches TRBD1 (6 bases). V was shortened by 6 bases and J by 0 bases, with 14 bases between the two germline ends. The length of the CDR3 is 15 residues. Germline assignment: CDR1 MNHNS and CDR2 SASEGT. The CDR3 DNA reads as TGTGCCAGCAGCCTTGAACAGGGATTGAACACTGAAGCTTTCTTT. As protein: CASSLEQGLNTEAFF.

V is TRBV10-3 and J is TRBJ2-2; 10 bases align to TRBD1. Looked up from germline, CDR1 is ENHRY and CDR2 is SYGVKD. V was clipped by 3 bases and J by 0 bases; unmatched bases: 7. The CDR3 is made up of 18 amino acids. CDR3 sequence (DNA): TGTGCCATCAGTGAAACCTGGGACAGGGGAGCGAACACCGGGGAGCTGTTTTTT. Amino acid sequence: CAISETWDRGANTGELFF.

This clone was seen just once. The chain uses TRBV27 and TRBJ2-7; D gene ambiguous. There are 12 residues in the CDR3. Germline-derived CDR1 and CDR2 are MNHEY and SMNVEV (reference sequence). Trimming pared 5 bases from V and 3 bases from J, leaving 8 bases between. CDR3 loop: CASSVAGYEQYF. The DNA of the CDR3 is TGTGCCAGCAGTGTCGCCGGCTACGAGCAGTACTTC.

The chain uses TRBV7-3 and TRBJ2-3; D not resolved. From germline, CDR1 is SGHTA and CDR2 FQGTGA. The CDR3 runs to 13 residues. Trimming cost V 0 bases and J 2 bases, with 3 bases left between them. The CDR3, as DNA: TGTGCCAGCAGCTTAACCTACACAGATACGCAGTATTTT. It is translated as CASSLTYTDTQYF.

The chain employs TRBV5-1 and TRBJ2-2; D is possibly TRBD1 (5 bases). There are 15 residues in the CDR3. Trimming shortened V by 0 bases and J by 3 bases, and 9 bases separated the two germline ends. Germline-derived CDR1 and CDR2 are SGHRS and YFSETQ. The CDR3 bases are TGCGCCAGCAGCTTGGGGCAGGGCTACACCGGGGAGCTGTTTTTT. It translates to CASSLGQGYTGELFF.

This clone was counted once. V usage is TRBV25-1 and J usage is TRBJ2-2; D ambiguous. The CDR3 runs to 14 residues. Trimming cost V 1 base and J 7 bases, with 10 bases left between them. Germline V gene sequence: CDR1 MGHDK, CDR2 SYGVNS. CDR3 sequence: CASSEFLGHGELFF. For the CDR3, the DNA is TGTGCCAGCAGTGAATTCCTGGGCCACGGGGAGCTGTTTTTT.

The genes are TRBV7-3 and TRBJ2-5; possible D gene TRBD2, 6 bases. This CDR3 has 15 residues. The germline V gene has CDR1 SGHTA and CDR2 FQGTGA. V lost 4 bases and J lost 1, with 13 bases in between. CDR3 amino acids: CASSSFGGSQETQYF. Written as DNA, the CDR3 is TGTGCCAGCAGCTCCTTTGGAGGGTCCCAAGAGACCCAGTACTTC.

The chain links TRBV5-1 to TRBJ2-5, with 8 bases lining up with TRBD1. V lost 4 bases and J lost 7; bases outside the gene matches: 12. This CDR3 is built from 15 residues. CDR1 is SGHRS, CDR2 YFSETQ, per germline. The CDR3 region has the DNA TGCGCCAGCAGCGCCACGACAGGGGACGGGGGGACCCAGTACTTC. Translating gives CASSATTGDGGTQYF. Drawing the rest from reference TRBV5-1 and TRBJ2-5, the complete variable domain is KAGVTQTPRYLIKTRGQQVTLSCSPISGHRSVSWYQQTPGQGLQFLFEYFSETQRNKGNFPGRFSGRQFSNSRSEMNVSTLELGDSALYLCASSATTGDGGTQYFGPGTRLLVL.

The chain links TRBV7-3 to TRBJ2-1; perhaps TRBD2 as D (5 bases). Trimming pared 4 bases from V and 5 bases from J, leaving 9 bases between. The germline gives CDR1 SGHTA, CDR2 FQGTGA. The CDR3 sequence is 13 residues long. The CDR3 DNA sequence: TGTGCCAGCAGCTCCGGGAACAACAATGAGCAGTTCTTC. Translation: CASSSGNNNEQFF.

The rearrangement uses TRBV28 and TRBJ2-7, with 10 bases identical to TRBD2. CDR1 is MDHEN and CDR2 is SYDVKM in the germline V gene. V lost 6 bases and J lost 2; bases outside the gene matches: 10. This CDR3 is 16 amino acids long. The DNA for the CDR3 is TGTGCCAGCAGCTCAACAGAGCGGGAGGGTCCCTACGAGCAGTACTTC. Translated, it gives CASSSTEREGPYEQYF.

The chain carries TRBV4-1 and TRBJ2-2; 7 bases fit TRBD2. This CDR3 has 15 amino acids. The trim removed 1 base at V and 5 bases at J, leaving 4 bases unmatched. Germline V gives CDR1 MGHRA, CDR2 YSYEKL. The CDR3 sequence: CASSQVLRGTGELFF. As DNA, the CDR3 is TGCGCCAGCAGCCAAGTCTTGCGGGGGACCGGGGAGCTGTTTTTT.

This clone was found once. The CDR3 DNA follows: TGTGCCAGCAGCTTGCAGGGTCGGATCTATGGCTACACCTTC. This encodes CASSLQGRIYGYTF. The chain uses TRBV5-4 and TRBJ1-2; a weak D match, TRBD1 (5 bases). CDR1 and CDR2 (germline): SGHNT, YYREEE (reference sequence). The germline V and J ends were trimmed by 1 base and 4 bases, with 11 bases remaining between them. CDR3 length equals 14 residues.

The chain is built from TRBV30 and TRBJ1-4; 9 bases are shared with TRBD1. V was clipped by 0 bases and J by 8 bases; unmatched bases: 10. The CDR3 runs to 16 residues. Per germline, CDR1 GTSNPN and CDR2 SVGIG (reference sequence). The CDR3 loop reads CAWSVQGAGFNEKLFF. The CDR3 DNA follows: TGTGCCTGGAGTGTACAGGGGGCAGGGTTTAACGAAAAACTGTTTTTT.

The rearrangement uses TRBV27 and TRBJ2-3, with 7 bases matching TRBD1. This CDR3 spans 17 amino acids. V lost 4 bases, J lost 1 base, and 11 bases stayed unmatched. The germline CDR1 and CDR2 sequences are MNHEY and SMNVEV (reference sequence). CDR3 amino acids: CASSSGPGQTGTDTQYF. The CDR3 DNA is TGTGCCAGCAGTTCCGGCCCGGGACAGACGGGCACAGATACGCAGTATTTT.

The chain uses TRBV7-9 and TRBJ1-1, with D possibly TRBD1 on 6 matching bases. The CDR3 length is 14 residues. V lost 7 bases and J 1 base, leaving 13 bases between the germline ends. CDR1 is SEHNR, CDR2 FQNEAQ, per germline (reference sequence). CDR3 coding DNA: TGTGCCAGCACCCCGTACAGGGAGAACACTGAAGCTTTCTTT. This translates into CASTPYRENTEAFF.

The V and J genes are TRBV2 and TRBJ2-7, with 10 positions matching TRBD2. Germline trimming cut 3 bases from V and 3 bases from J; bases unmatched to any gene: 8. The length of the CDR3 is 16 residues. Germline V gene sequence: CDR1 SNHLY, CDR2 FYNNEI. In nucleotides, the CDR3 is TGTGCCAGCAGTGATAGGGGCCTAGCGGGGGACTACGAGCAGTACTTC. The encoded protein is CASSDRGLAGDYEQYF. The full variable domain, in which reference TRBV2 and TRBJ2-7 provide the parts outside the CDR3, is EPEVTQTPSHQVTQMGQEVILRCVPISNHLYFYWYRQILGQKVEFLVSFYNNEISEKSEIFDDQFSVERPDGSNFTLKIRSTKLEDSAMYFCASSDRGLAGDYEQYFGPGTRLTVT.

This clone appeared a few times. The chain combines TRBV6-1 with TRBJ2-7, with 9 bases fitting TRBD2. Germline CDR1 and CDR2: MNHNS and SASEGT. This CDR3 contains 17 residues. Losses at the gene ends were 0 bases for V and 1 base for J; bases not matched to a gene: 7. The CDR3 spells CASSEALWAGGSYEQYF. CDR3 bases: TGTGCCAGCAGTGAAGCGCTCTGGGCGGGAGGGTCCTACGAGCAGTACTTC.

This clone was counted a few times. CDR3: CASSQGLAGIQYF. For the CDR3, the DNA is TGTGCCAGCAGCCAGGGACTAGCGGGAATTCAGTACTTC. The chain carries TRBV14 and TRBJ2-4, with 13 bases identical to TRBD2. V dropped 3 bases and J dropped 10; count of bases not matched to a gene: 0. This CDR3 is 13 amino acids long. Germline lookup yields CDR1 SGHDN and CDR2 FVKESK. The whole variable domain, filled in from reference TRBV14 and TRBJ2-4, reads EAGVTQFPSHSVIEKGQTVTLRCDPISGHDNLYWYRRVMGKEIKFLLHFVKESKQDESGMPNNRFLAERTGGTYSTLKVQPAELEDSGVYFCASSQGLAGIQYFGAGTRLSVL.

The V and J genes are TRBV7-2 and TRBJ2-5; D may be TRBD2 (6 bases). This CDR3 is 15 amino acids long. Germline V lookup: CDR1 SGHTA, CDR2 FQGNSA. V lost 1 base to trimming and J lost 4 bases, with 13 bases between them. CDR3 amino acids: CASSLGGNLAETQYF. Written as DNA, the CDR3 is TGTGCCAGCAGCTTAGGCGGGAATTTGGCAGAGACCCAGTACTTC.

CDR3 loop: CASSQAPGSPGTGYGYTF. The DNA of the CDR3 is TGCGCCAGCAGCCAAGCCCCGGGGAGCCCAGGCACCGGCTATGGCTACACCTTC. V gene TRBV4-1 combines with J gene TRBJ1-2; D ambiguous. CDR1 MGHRA and CDR2 YSYEKL come from the germline V gene. Trimming stripped 1 base from V and 4 bases from J, with 22 bases between. The CDR3 consists of 18 residues.

The chain uses TRBV29-1 and TRBJ2-1, with D perhaps matching TRBD2 (6 bases). The CDR3 totals 15 residues. V lost 8 bases to trimming and J lost 6 bases, with 23 bases between them. CDR1 is SQVTM, CDR2 ANQGSEA, per germline. In DNA form, the CDR3 reads TGCAGCCTGACTAATTTGGGGGGATCGGTCAATGAGCAGTTCTTC. This codes for CSLTNLGGSVNEQFF.

The chain carries TRBV10-1 and TRBJ2-3; 8 bases are shared with TRBD2. The CDR3 is 16 amino acids. The germline gives CDR1 WNHNN, CDR2 SYGVQD (reference sequence). The junction had 9 bases not matched to a gene; V was cut back by 4 bases and J by 3 bases. The CDR3 reads CASSGESGSRTDTQYF. Written as DNA, the CDR3 is TGCGCCAGCAGTGGAGAAAGCGGGAGTCGTACAGATACGCAGTATTTT.